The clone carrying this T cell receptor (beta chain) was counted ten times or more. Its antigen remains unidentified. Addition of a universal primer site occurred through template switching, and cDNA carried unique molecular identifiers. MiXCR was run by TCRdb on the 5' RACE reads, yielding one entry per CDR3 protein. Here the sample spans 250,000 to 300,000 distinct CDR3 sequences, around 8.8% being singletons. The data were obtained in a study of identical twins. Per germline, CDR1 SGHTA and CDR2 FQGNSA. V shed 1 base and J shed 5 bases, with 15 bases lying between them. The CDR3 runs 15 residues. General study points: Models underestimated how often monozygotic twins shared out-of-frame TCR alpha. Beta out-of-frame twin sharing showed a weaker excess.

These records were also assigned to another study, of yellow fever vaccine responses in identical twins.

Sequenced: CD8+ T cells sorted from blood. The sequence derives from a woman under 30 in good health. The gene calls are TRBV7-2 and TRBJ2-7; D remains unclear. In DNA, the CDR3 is TGTGCCAGCAGCTTAGGTAGGGCCTGGCTTGACGAGCAGTACTTC. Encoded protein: CASSLGRAWLDEQYF.